This entry concerns a single T cell receptor beta chain. Its antigen is unknown. Base-call qualities are not available, and no considerably larger clone is one nucleotide away. The data were taken from a study of blood T cell repertoires in COVID-19 (dated by TCRdb to about 2020). Background on the whole study: The collaborator samples originated in the United States, Italy and Spain and spanned the acute and convalescent phases of COVID-19. Where HLA class I and class II types were available, the types were taken from metadata supplied by the sample provider, not from assay-based typing. The dataset comprised deeply sampled blood TCRbeta repertoires from subjects exposed to, actively infected with, or recovered from COVID-19. The repertoires were made available in a free public database intended to serve as a resource for research on the immune response to SARS-CoV-2. A de-identified subject ID, COVID-19 status, age in years and sex were almost always included in the sample metadata. The material from the prospective study consisted of cDNA or gDNA derived from T cells, B-cell-depleted T cells, or PBMCs. Samples were obtained from the ongoing ImmuneRACE study (first 160 participants) and from about 1,300 subjects provided by 6 global collaborators. General study outcomes and caveats: The quantity of clinical and demographic metadata differed by source and by participant and was supplied without curation.

The collaborating institutions used their own protocols to collect whole blood in K2EDTA tubes. Collaborator samples were shipped for TCRbeta analysis as frozen whole blood, isolated PBMCs, or DNA extracted from either sample type. After removal of 0 bases from V and 7 bases from J, the junction retains 9 bases not matched to a gene. There are 16 amino acids in the CDR3, from cysteine to phenylalanine inclusive. Only the CDR3 portion is preserved as DNA: 48 bases, with reading frame beginning at the first base. CDR1 and CDR2, looked up from the germline V gene, are MNHNS and SASEGT. The immunoSEQ Assay, a bias-controlled multiplex PCR, was used to amplify TCRbeta CDR3 regions from genomic DNA. As for the authors' bioinformatics: The number of nucleated cells in each sample was estimated by amplification of reference gene primers within the assay. To quantify the absolute abundance of each unique TCRbeta CDR3 rearrangement, sequence reads were collapsed and filtered. For each sample, productive Simpson clonality was calculated as the square root of Simpson's diversity index across productive rearrangements. The immuneACCESS repertoire file appears here via TCRdb, limited to in-frame rearrangements. These files lack a portion of the clones; in checked studies, under half of the deficit traces to unresolved V genes, and the cause of the others is not known. The V and J calls and clone size are taken from that table; D and trimming were inferred from the DNA. Present in this sample are fewer than 250,000 clones, approximately 84% of which were seen just once. The top ten hold about 1.9% of the sample.

The sample was peripheral blood. The chain joins TRBV6-1 to TRBJ1-2, with 9 bases matching TRBD1. This TCR came from an elderly woman with acute or convalescent COVID-19. The CDR3 amino acid sequence is: CASSEALRTGVPGYTF. The DNA sequence reads TGTGCCAGCAGTGAAGCGCTGCGGACAGGGGTACCTGGCTACACCTTC.